Below are 8 T cell receptor beta chains sequenced from a single sample in a study of metastatic and nonmetastatic thyroid tumors. TCRdb reanalyzed the PCR reads via MiXCR. The profile covers some 15,000 clones, with less than 25% appearing a single time and 7.5% to 8.5% taken by the ten largest. Patients were all untreated before their thyroid surgery. Sequencing was performed on blood. These TCRs come from a female donor with papillary thyroid cancer or a benign thyroid nodule (not recorded which). Some clones in this sample may be carry-over from other donors' samples.

In its sample, this clone was seen many times. This sample also contains other DNA sequences that code for the same CDR3. V usage is TRBV7-2 and J usage is TRBJ2-5, with 7 bases identical to TRBD2. V was pared by 3 bases and J by 4 bases, with 11 bases of the junction left unmatched. The CDR3 sequence is 16 residues long. Per the germline V gene, CDR1 is SGHTA and CDR2 is FQGNSA. For the CDR3, the DNA is TGTGCCAGCAGCTTGCGGGGAGGGGTCTCGTCAGAGACCCAGTACTTC. Its protein is CASSLRGGVSSETQYF.

This clone was counted at least ten times. V is TRBV20-1 and J is TRBJ2-1; 10 bases align to TRBD1. Germline-derived CDR1 and CDR2 are DFQATT and SNEGSKA (reference sequence). This CDR3 is 15 amino acids long. The ends lost 1 base at V and 3 bases at J; junction bases unmatched: 3. The CDR3 nucleotides read TGCAGTGCTAGAGTAGGGGACAGGGGCTACAATGAGCAGTTCTTC. Its protein is CSARVGDRGYNEQFF.

This clone is medium-sized in the sample. The genes are TRBV20-1 and TRBJ1-2, with D unresolved. From germline, CDR1 is DFQATT and CDR2 SNEGSKA (reference sequence). CDR3 length equals 13 residues. V was cut by 1 base and J by 1 base, with 7 bases left in between. The CDR3 here is CSARGGDNYGYTF. CDR3 coding DNA: TGCAGTGCTAGAGGGGGTGATAACTATGGCTACACCTTC.

V gene TRBV9 combines with J gene TRBJ2-1; D may be TRBD1 (5 bases). From germline, CDR1 is SGDLS and CDR2 YYNGEE. This CDR3 region has 18 residues. V was trimmed by 0 bases and J by 6 bases, leaving 22 bases between them. The CDR3 DNA reads TGTGCCAGCAGCGTAGCGGGTGTAGGCAGGAGTCAGGGCAATGAGCAGTTCTTC. Amino acid sequence: CASSVAGVGRSQGNEQFF.

This clone appeared many times. This chain joins TRBV20-1 and TRBJ2-4; a possible D gene is TRBD1 (5 bases). The germline gives CDR1 DFQATT, CDR2 SNEGSKA (reference sequence). The CDR3 spans 17 residues. V was shortened by 0 bases and J by 0 bases, with 15 bases between the two germline ends. CDR3: CSARDGMAGIAKNIQYF. DNA of the CDR3: TGCAGTGCTAGAGATGGTATGGCAGGGATAGCCAAAAACATTCAGTACTTC.

This clone was recorded a few times. The chain carries TRBV19 and TRBJ1-6; D is possibly TRBD1 (6 bases). V lost 6 bases and J lost 4, with 10 bases in between. The germline gives CDR1 LNHDA, CDR2 SQIVND (reference sequence). This CDR3 spans 14 amino acids. CDR3 in amino acids: CASRRTVYNSPLHF. The CDR3 DNA is TGTGCCAGTAGACGGACAGTTTATAATTCACCCCTCCACTTT.

The chain combines TRBV7-2 with TRBJ1-4; no clear D. Trimming removed 5 bases at V and 0 bases at J, with 7 bases between. The CDR3 is 14 amino acids. The germline CDR1 and CDR2 sequences are SGHTA and FQGNSA. This CDR3 reads CASSATATNEKLFF. Written as DNA, the CDR3 is TGTGCCAGCAGCGCGACGGCAACTAATGAAAAACTGTTTTTT. Filled out from reference TRBV7-2 and TRBJ1-4, the complete variable domain reads GAGVSQSPSNKVTEKGKDVELRCDPISGHTALYWYRQSLGQGLEFLIYFQGNSAPDKSGLPSDRFSAERTGGSVSTLTIQRTQQEDSAVYLCASSATATNEKLFFGSGTQLSVL.

Points on this clone: A read error is likely, as this CDR3 ends without the conserved phenylalanine or tryptophan. This chain joins TRBV5-1 and TRBJ2-7; D unresolved. The CDR3 sequence is 15 residues long. V dropped 0 bases and J dropped 2 bases, with 12 bases sitting between them. Germline CDR1 is SGHRS and CDR2 is YFSETQ. CDR3 in DNA: TGCGCCAGCAGCTTGGGGGTAAACAGTCCCTACGAGCAGTACTTA. Its translation is CASSLGVNSPYEQYL.